The 17 T cell receptor beta chains below all came from one sample that was sequenced in a study of cytomegalovirus exposure and HLA in healthy donors. PCR primers comprised 60 Vbeta and 13 Jbeta primers. The repertoire was sequenced with immunoSEQ multiplex PCR; TCRdb's copy has only in-frame clones and lacks some. Of under 150,000 clones in the sample, roughly 80% are singletons; the top ten hold over 9%. The specimen was PBMCs. The receptors here all came from a male donor in good health and CMV-seropositive.

The rearrangement links TRBV9 to TRBJ2-3; a weak D match, TRBD2 (6 bases). This CDR3 spans 16 amino acids. Germline assignment: CDR1 SGDLS and CDR2 YYNGEE. The V end lost 0 bases, the J end lost 5 bases, and 16 bases lay between the germline ends. The CDR3, as DNA: TGTGCCAGCAGCGTAGTGTTGGGAGGAGGAGGAGATACGCAGTATTTT. Amino acids: CASSVVLGGGGDTQYF.

The V gene is TRBV6-6, the J gene TRBJ2-3, with D unresolved. This CDR3 is built from 13 residues. V was pared by 5 bases and J by 6 bases, with 12 bases between. Germline CDR1 and CDR2: MNHNY and SVGAGI (reference sequence). In DNA, the CDR3 is TGTGCCAGCAGTCCTCCGAGTCGGGATACGCAGTATTTT. Protein sequence: CASSPPSRDTQYF.

There are a few counts of this clone. A far larger clone is a single base away, which makes a read error likely. Within the sample, other DNA sequences also encode this same CDR3. This chain links TRBV2 with TRBJ1-4; 7 bases are shared with TRBD1. This CDR3 comprises 13 residues. CDR1 SNHLY and CDR2 FYNNEI come from the germline V gene. CDR3 sequence: CASSVSSGDRARF. The CDR3, as DNA: TGTGCCAGCAGTGTATCGTCAGGCGACAGGGCCAGATTT.

The chain couples TRBV6-5 to TRBJ2-7; D perhaps matches TRBD1 (6 bases). V was shortened by 7 bases and J by 2 bases, with 12 bases between the two germline ends. The germline gives CDR1 MNHEY, CDR2 SVGAGI. The CDR3 loop spans 13 amino acids. In DNA, the CDR3 is TGTGCCAGCAACTCGGGACACCCCTACGAGCAGTACTTC. It yields the protein CASNSGHPYEQYF.

Only a few counts were recorded for this clone. CDR3 loop: CASSEDTEAFF. CDR3 in DNA: TGTGCCAGCAGCGAGGACACTGAAGCTTTCTTT. This chain connects TRBV2 to TRBJ1-1; D is ambiguous. Germline V gene data show CDR1 as SNHLY and CDR2 as FYNNEI. The CDR3 contains 11 residues. V was clipped by 6 bases and J by 3 bases, with 5 bases between them. Full variable domain (missing parts from reference TRBV2 and TRBJ1-1): EPEVTQTPSHQVTQMGQEVILRCVPISNHLYFYWYRQILGQKVEFLVSFYNNEISEKSEIFDDQFSVERPDGSNFTLKIRSTKLEDSAMYFCASSEDTEAFFGQGTRLTVV.

The chain recombines TRBV7-5 with TRBJ2-3; whether TRBD1, the table's D call, matches the DNA was not checked. TRBV7-5 is noted as a pseudogene. CDR3 length: 21 residues. In DNA form, the CDR3 reads TGTGCCAGAAGCTTACAAGCAAGGGGCCTAAAAAAAGAATCTAGCACAGATACGCAGTATTTT. It codes for CARSLQARGLKKESSTDTQYF.

The CDR3 region has the DNA TGTGCCAGCAGCCTAACAGGTGGCTACACCTTC. Encoded protein: CASSLTGGYTF. The chain couples TRBV9 to TRBJ1-2, with TRBD1 as a possible D gene (5 bases). V lost 4 bases to trimming and J lost 7 bases, with 8 bases between them. This CDR3 is built from 11 residues. In germline, CDR1 is SGDLS, CDR2 YYNGEE.

The rearrangement uses TRBV27 and TRBJ2-7, with TRBD2 identical over 8 bases. CDR1 and CDR2 (germline): MNHEY, SMNVEV (reference sequence). This CDR3 has 14 amino acids. J lost 5 bases, V lost 5 bases, and 8 bases had no gene match. The chain's CDR3 is CASSVREGYHEQYF. In DNA, the CDR3 is TGTGCCAGCAGTGTCCGGGAGGGATACCACGAGCAGTACTTC.

The CDR3 here is CASSFGGLYEQYF. CDR3 coding DNA: TGTGCCAGCAGCTTCGGGGGTCTGTACGAGCAGTACTTC. The chain combines TRBV11-2 with TRBJ2-7, with D tentatively TRBD2 (6 bases). Germline V gives CDR1 SGHAT, CDR2 FQNNGV. V lost 3 bases and J lost 4, with 10 bases in between. The CDR3 is 13 residues long.

This chain joins TRBV5-4 and TRBJ2-3, with TRBD2 matching 8 bases. Unmatched junction bases numbered 9, after V lost 4 bases and J lost 2 bases. The CDR3 length is 16 residues. The germline V gene has CDR1 SGHNT and CDR2 YYREEE (reference sequence). The CDR3 DNA reads TGTGCCAGCAGCCCCCGCGCTAGCGGGTACACAGATACGCAGTATTTT. Translating gives CASSPRASGYTDTQYF.

The rearrangement uses TRBV7-9 and TRBJ1-1; no firm D call. Germline CDR1 SEHNR, CDR2 FQNEAQ (reference sequence). This CDR3 contains 15 residues. Trimming pared 4 bases from V and 5 bases from J, leaving 17 bases between. The CDR3 nucleotides are TGTGCCAGCAGCTCCCTCCTAGTTGCCACGACTGAAGCTTTCTTT. It encodes CASSSLLVATTEAFF.

V is TRBV4-2 and J is TRBJ2-7, with unresolved D. Germline assignment: CDR1 LGHNA and CDR2 YNFKEQ. The CDR3 is made up of 15 amino acids. V lost 4 bases to trimming and J lost 0 bases, with 13 bases between them. DNA of the CDR3: TGTGCCAGCAGCCCACAGCCCACCCCCTCCTACGAGCAGTACTTC. Encoded protein: CASSPQPTPSYEQYF.

CDR3 sequence (DNA): TGCGCCAGCAGCCAAGACCCAAGCGTGTATGGCGATGAGCAGTTCTTC. It yields the protein CASSQDPSVYGDEQFF. The genes are TRBV4-3 and TRBJ2-1; D uncertain. The CDR3 has 16 amino acids. Germline loops: CDR1 LGHNA, CDR2 YSLEER. The ends were cut back, 0 bases at V and 8 bases at J, with 17 bases in the middle.

This chain's CDR3 is CASTNVLAAPYNEQFF. CDR3 coding DNA: TGTGCCAGCACAAATGTACTAGCGGCCCCGTACAATGAGCAGTTCTTC. The genes are TRBV2 and TRBJ2-1, with 8 positions matching TRBD2. Germline lookup yields CDR1 SNHLY and CDR2 FYNNEI. This CDR3 is 16 amino acids long. V lost 7 bases to trimming and J lost 4 bases; unmatched junction nucleotides: 12. Full variable domain (remainder filled in from reference TRBV2 and TRBJ2-1): EPEVTQTPSHQVTQMGQEVILRCVPISNHLYFYWYRQILGQKVEFLVSFYNNEISEKSEIFDDQFSVERPDGSNFTLKIRSTKLEDSAMYFCASTNVLAAPYNEQFFGPGTRLTVL.

V usage is TRBV27 and J usage is TRBJ1-4; maybe TRBD1 (6 bases). Trimming took off 4 bases at V and 0 bases at J, with 12 bases between the two ends. The CDR3 is made up of 16 amino acids. CDR1 is MNHEY and CDR2 is SMNVEV in the germline V gene (reference sequence). CDR3 bases: TGTGCCAGCAGTTCCCTCGCAGGGGCAACTAATGAAAAACTGTTTTTT. It codes for CASSSLAGATNEKLFF.

The J gene is TRBJ2-1, the V gene TRBV18; 16 bases fit TRBD2. Germline CDR1 is KGHSH and CDR2 is LQKENI. The J segment lost 7 bases and the V segment lost 5 bases, leaving 2 bases of the junction unmatched. The CDR3 runs to 15 residues. CDR3 sequence reads: CASSSGLAGGNEQFF. CDR3 DNA: TGTGCCAGCTCATCGGGACTAGCGGGAGGGAATGAGCAGTTCTTC. The full variable domain, with the rest looked up from reference TRBV18 and TRBJ2-1, is NAGVMQNPRHLVRRRGQEARLRCSPMKGHSHVYWYRQLPEEGLKFMVYLQKENIIDESGMPKERFSAEFPKEGPSILRIQQVVRGDSAAYFCASSSGLAGGNEQFFGPGTRLTVL.

The chain has TRBV7-2 and TRBJ2-6; unclear D gene. CDR3 length: 16 amino acids. Looked up from germline, CDR1 is SGHTA and CDR2 is FQGNSA. V was trimmed by 4 bases and J by 0 bases, leaving 10 bases between them. Here the CDR3 reads CASSYGGSSGANVLTF. CDR3 in DNA: TGTGCCAGCAGCTACGGCGGCAGCTCTGGGGCCAACGTCCTGACTTTC.